The clone carrying this TCR beta chain was counted between two and nine times. What it recognizes is unknown. Alongside a J-beta primer mix, a sample-barcoded 5' primer served in a second PCR lasting roughly 6 to 12 cycles. Tags on each cDNA molecule came from a template-switch adaptor with 12 random nucleotides. TCRdb re-derived calls from the 5' RACE reads in MiXCR, one entry per CDR3 protein. The sample shows 650,000 to 800,000 distinct CDR3 sequences, around 42% of them seen only once. There are 16 residues in the CDR3. Germline V gene lookup returns CDR1 SEHNR and CDR2 FQNEAQ (reference sequence). Trimming removed 1 base from V and 3 bases from J; junction bases left unmatched: 6. These data belong to a study of blood T cells in healthy people across ages. Study details: Roughly one uniquely barcoded beta molecule per two T cells was captured. Study-level points and caveats: The long-lived group displayed more naive CD4+ cells, plus higher diversity, than the aged donors did. Across samples, TCR beta diversity tracked strongly with naive T cell percentage.

The gene calls are TRBV7-9 and TRBJ2-3, with TRBD2 matching over 8 bases. The source is a man aged 60 to 69 in good health. The sample comprised blood. The CDR3 region is CASSLGISGATDTQYF. Written as DNA, the CDR3 is TGTGCCAGCAGCTTAGGTATTAGCGGGGCGACAGATACGCAGTATTTT. The whole variable domain, filled in from reference TRBV7-9 and TRBJ2-3, reads DTGVSQNPRHKITKRGQNVTFRCDPISEHNRLYWYRQTLGQGPEFLTYFQNEAQLEKSRLLSDRFSAERPKGSFSTLEIQRTEQGDSAMYLCASSLGISGATDTQYFGPGTRLTVL.